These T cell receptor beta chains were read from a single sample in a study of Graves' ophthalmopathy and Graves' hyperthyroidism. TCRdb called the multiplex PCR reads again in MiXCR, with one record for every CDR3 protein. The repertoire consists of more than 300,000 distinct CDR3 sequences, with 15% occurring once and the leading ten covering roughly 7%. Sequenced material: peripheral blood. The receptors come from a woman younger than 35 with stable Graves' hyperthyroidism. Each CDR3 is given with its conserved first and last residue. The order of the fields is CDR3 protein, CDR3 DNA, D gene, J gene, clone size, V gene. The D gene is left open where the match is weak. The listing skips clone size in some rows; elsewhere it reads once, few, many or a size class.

CDR3aa: CASSLARDRGYSPLHF; CDR3nt: TGCGCCAGCAGCTTGGCCCGGGACAGGGGATACTCACCCCTCCACTTT; d_gene: TRBD1; j_gene: TRBJ1-6; abundance: many; v_gene: TRBV5-1
CDR3aa: CASRSQGRNTEAFF; CDR3nt: TGTGCCAGCAGGTCACAGGGGAGGAACACTGAAGCTTTCTTT; d_gene: TRBD1; j_gene: TRBJ1-1; abundance: few; v_gene: TRBV12-3/TRBV12-4
CDR3aa: CASSQMETNIYGYTF; CDR3nt: TGCGCCAGCAGCCAAATGGAGACAAATATCTATGGCTACACCTTC; d_gene: .; j_gene: TRBJ1-2; abundance: few; v_gene: TRBV4-1
CDR3aa: CASSLQGTGETQYF; CDR3nt: TGCGCCAGCAGTCTACAGGGGACCGGGGAGACCCAGTACTTC; d_gene: TRBD1; j_gene: TRBJ2-5; abundance: many; v_gene: TRBV5-1
CDR3aa: CASSLGLRGELFF; CDR3nt: TGTGCCAGCAGCCTTGGACTGAGAGGGGAGCTGTTTTTT; d_gene: .; j_gene: TRBJ2-2; abundance: many; v_gene: TRBV7-2
CDR3aa: CASSGAGIVTGELFF; CDR3nt: TGTGCCAGCAGTGGAGCAGGGATCGTAACCGGGGAGCTGTTTTTT; d_gene: .; j_gene: TRBJ2-2; abundance: many; v_gene: TRBV25-1
CDR3aa: CASSPRTGFTEAFF; CDR3nt: TGTGCCAGCAGCCCCCGGACAGGGTTCACTGAAGCTTTCTTT; d_gene: TRBD1; j_gene: TRBJ1-1; abundance: few; v_gene: TRBV3-1
CDR3aa: CASSEGGGRAKQYF; CDR3nt: TGTGCCAGCAGTGAAGGGGGGGGCAGGGCCAAGCAGTACTTC; d_gene: .; j_gene: TRBJ2-7; abundance: many; v_gene: TRBV6-1
CDR3aa: CASSHHNRGSEAFF; CDR3nt: TGTGCCAGCAGCCACCATAACAGGGGATCTGAAGCTTTCTTT; d_gene: TRBD1; j_gene: TRBJ1-1; abundance: many; v_gene: TRBV14
CDR3aa: CASIGTDTEAFF; CDR3nt: TGTGCCAGCATTGGTACGGACACTGAAGCTTTCTTT; d_gene: .; j_gene: TRBJ1-1; abundance: .; v_gene: TRBV6-2/TRBV6-3
CDR3aa: CASSLGWAGVQETQYF; CDR3nt: TGTGCCAGCAGCTTAGGTTGGGCAGGGGTTCAAGAGACCCAGTACTTC; d_gene: .; j_gene: TRBJ2-5; abundance: many; v_gene: TRBV11-2
CDR3aa: CASRRDLFSYEQYF; CDR3nt: TGTGCCAGCAGGAGGGACCTTTTCTCCTACGAGCAGTACTTC; d_gene: .; j_gene: TRBJ2-7; abundance: few; v_gene: TRBV27
CDR3aa: CARRSRDRGHYGYTF; CDR3nt: TGCGCCAGGCGATCCCGGGACAGGGGACACTATGGCTACACCTTC; d_gene: TRBD1; j_gene: TRBJ1-2; abundance: .; v_gene: TRBV5-1
CDR3aa: CASSELAGGDEQYF; CDR3nt: TGCGCCAGCAGTGAGCTTGCAGGGGGCGATGAGCAGTACTTC; d_gene: TRBD1; j_gene: TRBJ2-7; abundance: few; v_gene: TRBV10-2
CDR3aa: CASSFSRSSYEQYF; CDR3nt: TGTGCCAGCAGTTTCTCTAGGAGCTCCTACGAGCAGTACTTC; d_gene: .; j_gene: TRBJ2-7; abundance: .; v_gene: TRBV12-3/TRBV12-4
CDR3aa: CASSPWGGDTEAFF; CDR3nt: TGTGCCAGCAGCCCGTGGGGGGGTGACACTGAAGCTTTCTTT; d_gene: .; j_gene: TRBJ1-1; abundance: .; v_gene: TRBV9
CDR3aa: CASSSLIGQSVGTQYF; CDR3nt: TGTGCCAGCAGCTCGTTGATAGGACAGTCCGTTGGGACCCAGTACTTC; d_gene: .; j_gene: TRBJ2-5; abundance: .; v_gene: TRBV11-2
CDR3aa: CATRWGSNYGYTF; CDR3nt: TGTGCCACCCGGTGGGGGTCTAACTATGGCTACACCTTC; d_gene: .; j_gene: TRBJ1-2; abundance: many; v_gene: TRBV10-3
CDR3aa: CASSLIGTQYF; CDR3nt: TGTGCCAGCAGCTTAATCGGGACCCAGTACTTC; d_gene: .; j_gene: TRBJ2-5; abundance: many; v_gene: TRBV7-9
CDR3aa: CASSSAKGSRGYTF; CDR3nt: TGTGCCAGCAGTTCGGCTAAGGGGTCCCGGGGCTACACCTTC; d_gene: .; j_gene: TRBJ1-2; abundance: many; v_gene: TRBV12-3/TRBV12-4
CDR3aa: CASSIDSRTGYEQYF; CDR3nt: TGTGCCAGTAGTATAGATTCTCGGACGGGCTACGAGCAGTACTTC; d_gene: .; j_gene: TRBJ2-7; abundance: many; v_gene: TRBV19
CDR3aa: CASSPTLGQGNTGELFF; CDR3nt: TGTGCCAGTAGTCCGACATTGGGACAGGGGAACACCGGGGAGCTGTTTTTT; d_gene: TRBD1; j_gene: TRBJ2-2; abundance: many; v_gene: TRBV19
CDR3aa: CSALDRAEQYF; CDR3nt: TGCAGCGCCTTGGACAGGGCCGAGCAGTACTTC; d_gene: TRBD1; j_gene: TRBJ2-7; abundance: many; v_gene: TRBV20-1
CDR3aa: CASSLDWVPGRYNSPLHF; CDR3nt: TGTGCCAGCAGCTTAGATTGGGTGCCGGGACGCTATAATTCACCCCTCCACTTT; d_gene: .; j_gene: TRBJ1-6; abundance: many; v_gene: TRBV11-3
CDR3aa: CSARDPGRELFF; CDR3nt: TGCAGTGCTAGAGACCCTGGACGGGAGCTGTTTTTT; d_gene: .; j_gene: TRBJ2-2; abundance: .; v_gene: TRBV20-1
CDR3aa: CASSYTGTNTGELFF; CDR3nt: TGTGCCAGCAGTTATACGGGGACGAACACCGGGGAGCTGTTTTTT; d_gene: .; j_gene: TRBJ2-2; abundance: many; v_gene: TRBV6-5
CDR3aa: CASSSGYTGELFF; CDR3nt: TGCGCCAGCAGCTCAGGTTACACCGGGGAGCTGTTTTTT; d_gene: .; j_gene: TRBJ2-2; abundance: many; v_gene: TRBV5-1
CDR3aa: CASSFLTGQDGYTF; CDR3nt: TGTGCCAGCAGTTTTTTGACAGGGCAGGATGGCTACACCTTC; d_gene: TRBD1; j_gene: TRBJ1-2; abundance: many; v_gene: TRBV12-3/TRBV12-4
CDR3aa: CASSRPERGQETQYF; CDR3nt: TGTGCCAGTAGTCGCCCGGAGAGGGGACAAGAGACCCAGTACTTC; d_gene: .; j_gene: TRBJ2-5; abundance: many; v_gene: TRBV19
CDR3aa: CASSPAGDEQYF; CDR3nt: TGTGCCAGCAGCCCCGCGGGGGACGAGCAGTACTTC; d_gene: TRBD2; j_gene: TRBJ2-7; abundance: many; v_gene: TRBV11-1
CDR3aa: CSASLVSEAFF; CDR3nt: TGCAGTGCTAGTTTGGTGTCTGAAGCTTTCTTT; d_gene: .; j_gene: TRBJ1-1; abundance: many; v_gene: TRBV20-1
CDR3aa: CASSPAVQETQYF; CDR3nt: TGTGCCAGCTCACCAGCGGTACAAGAGACCCAGTACTTC; d_gene: .; j_gene: TRBJ2-5; abundance: many; v_gene: TRBV18
CDR3aa: CASSFLSRQEGGYTF; CDR3nt: TGTGCCAGCAGCTTTTTAAGTCGACAGGAGGGAGGCTACACCTTC; d_gene: .; j_gene: TRBJ1-2; abundance: .; v_gene: TRBV7-9
CDR3aa: CSARTGTPYEQYF; CDR3nt: TGCAGTGCTAGAACCGGGACACCATACGAGCAGTACTTC; d_gene: .; j_gene: TRBJ2-7; abundance: many; v_gene: TRBV20-1
CDR3aa: CASRGDSDTEAFF; CDR3nt: TGTGCCAGCAGGGGGGACAGCGACACTGAAGCTTTCTTT; d_gene: TRBD1; j_gene: TRBJ1-1; abundance: many; v_gene: TRBV6-1
CDR3aa: CASRQLSGNTIYF; CDR3nt: TGTGCCAGCAGGCAGCTCTCTGGAAACACCATATATTTT; d_gene: .; j_gene: TRBJ1-3; abundance: many; v_gene: TRBV27
CDR3aa: CASGVFPNQPQHF; CDR3nt: TGTGCCAGCGGGGTGTTCCCTAATCAGCCCCAGCATTTT; d_gene: .; j_gene: TRBJ1-5; abundance: many; v_gene: TRBV6-1
CDR3aa: CASSLDIQASGTNTGELFF; CDR3nt: TGTGCCAGCAGCTTAGACATTCAGGCTAGCGGGACGAACACCGGGGAGCTGTTTTTT; d_gene: TRBD2; j_gene: TRBJ2-2; abundance: many; v_gene: TRBV11-2
CDR3aa: CSARASGQSPLHF; CDR3nt: TGCAGTGCTAGAGCCTCGGGACAATCACCCCTCCACTTT; d_gene: .; j_gene: TRBJ1-6; abundance: many; v_gene: TRBV20-1
CDR3aa: CSARETGGWSNQPQHF; CDR3nt: TGCAGTGCTAGAGAGACAGGGGGCTGGAGCAATCAGCCCCAGCATTTT; d_gene: TRBD1; j_gene: TRBJ1-5; abundance: many; v_gene: TRBV20-1
CDR3aa: CASSSRGALNGELFF; CDR3nt: TGTGCCAGCAGCTCCAGGGGCGCGCTAAACGGGGAGCTGTTTTTT; d_gene: .; j_gene: TRBJ2-2; abundance: few; v_gene: TRBV7-9
CDR3aa: CASSDRWDRAYEQYF; CDR3nt: TGCGCCAGCAGCGATCGATGGGACAGGGCCTACGAGCAGTACTTC; d_gene: TRBD1; j_gene: TRBJ2-7; abundance: .; v_gene: TRBV5-1
CDR3aa: CSARVSLLMSEQYF; CDR3nt: TGCAGTGCTAGGGTGTCCCTTCTTATGAGCGAGCAGTACTTC; d_gene: .; j_gene: TRBJ2-7; abundance: .; v_gene: TRBV20-1
CDR3aa: CASSLQGGDLYGYTF; CDR3nt: TGTGCCAGCAGCTTACAAGGGGGCGACCTCTATGGCTACACCTTC; d_gene: TRBD1; j_gene: TRBJ1-2; abundance: many; v_gene: TRBV11-3
CDR3aa: CSEFLGQPQHF; CDR3nt: TGCAGTGAGTTTTTGGGGCAGCCCCAGCATTTT; d_gene: .; j_gene: TRBJ1-5; abundance: many; v_gene: TRBV20-1
CDR3aa: CASQSFGSFNQPQHF; CDR3nt: TGTGCTAGTCAATCCTTTGGATCCTTCAATCAGCCCCAGCATTTT; d_gene: .; j_gene: TRBJ1-5; abundance: many; v_gene: TRBV12-5